This T cell receptor (beta chain) was retrieved from a study of cytomegalovirus exposure and HLA in healthy donors. The V gene's germline CDR1 is MGHRA and CDR2 YSYEKL. This CDR3 has 15 amino acids. V was clipped by 1 base and J by 7 bases; unmatched bases: 5. The PCR ran on 60 Vbeta and 13 Jbeta primers. Some clones are missing from TCRdb's copy, which holds only in-frame ones; the method was immunoSEQ multiplex PCR. There are about 140,000 clones in the sample; about 70% occur only once, and 10% lies in the top ten. Sample: PBMCs. V usage is TRBV4-1 and J usage is TRBJ1-5; 9 bases agree with TRBD1. The source is a young man in good health and CMV-seropositive. The CDR3 sequence: CASSQGDRDVQPQHF. The CDR3 DNA reads TGCGCCAGCAGCCAAGGGGACAGGGACGTCCAGCCCCAGCATTTT.